One and the same sample provided the 30 T cell receptor beta chains below, sequenced in a study of blood T cell repertoires in COVID-19. Sequencing was performed with immunoSEQ multiplex PCR; in TCRdb, only in-frame clones are kept and a portion is missing. The sample has approximately 320,000 clones; over 80% are singletons. The specimen was PBMCs or T cells enriched from blood (not recorded which). The receptors were sampled from a young woman who had recovered from COVID-19.

Only a few counts were recorded for this clone. A read error may account for a junction end that differs from germline. This chain links TRBV13 with TRBJ2-7, with D tentatively TRBD1 (5 bases). CDR1 and CDR2 (germline): PRHDT, FYEKMQ (reference sequence). CDR3 size: 12 residues. The CDR3 DNA reads as TGTGCCAGCAGCCCCCAGGGCCCTCCCCAATCCTTC. This sequence encodes CASSPQGPPQSF.

The chain uses TRBV6-6 and TRBJ1-2, with D perhaps matching TRBD1 (5 bases). Per the germline V gene, CDR1 is MNHNY and CDR2 is SVGAGI (reference sequence). The CDR3 totals 14 residues. V lost 0 bases and J 6 bases, leaving 11 bases between the germline ends. In DNA form, the CDR3 reads TGTGCCAGCAGTTACTCAGTCCAGGGCCATGGCTACACCTTC. It codes for CASSYSVQGHGYTF.

The chain links TRBV5-8 to TRBJ1-5; 11 bases align to TRBD1. This CDR3 has 16 residues. Trimming at V came to 4 bases and at J to 2 bases, leaving 5 bases not matched to a gene. Germline CDR1 reads SGHTS; CDR2 reads YDEGEE. The CDR3 bases are TGTGCCAGCAGCCCGGGGACAGGGGGTGGCAATCAGCCCCAGCATTTT. It specifies CASSPGTGGGNQPQHF.

This sequence joins TRBV5-6 and TRBJ2-7; TRBD1 agrees at 9 bases. Per germline, CDR1 SGHDT and CDR2 YYEEEE. The CDR3 is 15 residues long. V dropped 0 bases and J dropped 2; count of bases not matched to a gene: 3. CDR3 bases: TGTGCCAGCAGCTTGGGGGGACAGGGTCCCTACGAGCAGTACTTC. Its protein is CASSLGGQGPYEQYF.

This chain uses TRBV5-5 with TRBJ2-3; TRBD1 matches 9 bases. Per germline, CDR1 SGHKS and CDR2 YYEKEE (reference sequence). V was pared by 3 bases and J by 2 bases, with 7 bases of the junction left unmatched. The CDR3 extends over 16 amino acids. CDR3 sequence: CASSSTGGSITDTQYF. CDR3 nucleotide sequence: TGTGCCAGCAGCTCCACAGGGGGCTCGATCACAGATACGCAGTATTTT.

This chain connects TRBV18 to TRBJ1-3; D is unresolved. This CDR3 spans 15 amino acids. Germline CDR1 is KGHSH and CDR2 is LQKENI. V gave up 3 bases and J gave up 0 bases, with 9 bases separating them. The CDR3 DNA follows: TGTGCCAGCTCACCGAGGGCTCTCTCTGGAAACACCATATATTTT. Translated: CASSPRALSGNTIYF.

J is TRBJ2-6 and V is TRBV6-2 or TRBV6-3; 8 bases align to TRBD1. Trimming removed 0 bases from V and 0 bases from J; junction bases left unmatched: 7. CDR3 length: 19 amino acids. Looked up from germline, CDR1 is MNHEY and CDR2 is SVGEGT. CDR3 bases: TGTGCCAGCAGTTACTCGAGTGGACAGGGTCTCTCTGGGGCCAACGTCCTGACTTTC. Translation gives CASSYSSGQGLSGANVLTF.

The chain has TRBV18 and TRBJ2-3; no firm D call. This CDR3 is 14 amino acids long. Trimming stripped 2 bases from V and 6 bases from J, with 12 bases between. Germline-derived CDR1 and CDR2 are KGHSH and LQKENI. CDR3 coding DNA: TGTGCCAGCTCACCAGACACGTTTTACGATACGCAGTATTTT. Its translation: CASSPDTFYDTQYF.

V gene TRBV19 combines with J gene TRBJ1-2; TRBD1 is a possible D gene (5 bases). The germline gives CDR1 LNHDA, CDR2 SQIVND (reference sequence). The V end lost 3 bases, the J end lost 7 bases, and 18 bases lay between the germline ends. The CDR3 covers 15 residues. CDR3 residues: CASSMGAGKVVGYTF. As DNA, the CDR3 is TGTGCCAGTAGTATGGGCGCAGGGAAGGTCGTTGGCTACACCTTC.

This clone was detected once. This rearrangement joins TRBV12-3 or TRBV12-4 to TRBJ1-5; D unclear. This CDR3 has 12 amino acids. Trimming removed 8 bases at V and 7 bases at J, with 12 bases between. In nucleotides, the CDR3 is TGTGCCAGCGGCCGTCCCGCACAGCCCCAGCATTTT. Translation: CASGRPAQPQHF.

In its sample, this clone was seen a few times. The rearrangement links TRBV9 to TRBJ1-1; TRBD1 matches at 7 bases. Trimming at V came to 0 bases and at J to 0 bases, leaving 17 bases not matched to a gene. Germline V CDR1 and CDR2: SGDLS, YYNGEE. The CDR3 totals 20 residues. The chain's CDR3 is CASSVDPVLGQNSMNTEAFF. CDR3 DNA: TGTGCCAGCAGCGTAGACCCGGTTTTGGGACAGAATTCCATGAACACTGAAGCTTTCTTT.

The chain uses TRBV7-6 and TRBJ1-2; the match to TRBD1 covers 7 bases. The CDR3 is 15 amino acids. Germline V gene lookup returns CDR1 SGHVS and CDR2 FNYEAQ. The junction had 10 bases not matched to a gene; V was cut back by 5 bases and J by 4 bases. For the CDR3, the DNA is TGTGCCAGCAGCCCAGAAATTAGGACAGGCTATGGCTACACCTTC. Encoded protein: CASSPEIRTGYGYTF.

The CDR3 DNA sequence: TGCGCCAGCGAGGGAGGGTCCGGCGAGCAGTACTTC. This encodes CASEGGSGEQYF. The V call is TRBV10-1, the J call TRBJ2-7; 7 bases map to TRBD2. V lost 8 bases, J lost 6 bases, and 7 bases stayed unmatched. This CDR3 comprises 12 residues. CDR1 and CDR2 from the germline V gene are WNHNN and SYGVQD (reference sequence).

The CDR3 reads CASSYGAEQYF. The DNA of the CDR3 is TGTGCCAGCAGCTATGGGGCCGAGCAGTACTTC. The chain uses TRBV5-5 and TRBJ2-7; tentative D call: TRBD1 (5 bases). Between the trimmed V and J ends, which lost 3 bases and 6 bases, there was a span of 7 bases. Germline CDR1 reads SGHKS; CDR2 reads YYEKEE (reference sequence). CDR3 length: 11 amino acids.

CDR3 DNA sequence: TGTGCCAGCTCACTACAGGTCCGGTCCGAGACGCAGTATTTT. Translation gives CASSLQVRSETQYF. V and J are TRBV18 and TRBJ2-3; D may be TRBD1 (5 bases). CDR1 and CDR2 from the germline V gene are KGHSH and LQKENI. Between the trimmed V and J ends, which lost 4 bases and 9 bases, there was a span of 17 bases. There are 14 residues in the CDR3.

This clone has a handful of counts. This chain connects TRBV15 to TRBJ2-1; 8 bases match TRBD2. This CDR3 is 13 amino acids long. The germline gives CDR1 LNHNV, CDR2 YYDKDF (reference sequence). Unmatched junction bases numbered 3, after V lost 7 bases and J lost 4 bases. The CDR3 is CATMAGGYNEQFF. CDR3 coding DNA: TGTGCCACCATGGCGGGGGGATACAATGAGCAGTTCTTC.

The chain has TRBV19 and TRBJ2-1, with D unclear. The germline V gene has CDR1 LNHDA and CDR2 SQIVND (reference sequence). This CDR3 comprises 13 residues. Trimming stripped 3 bases from V and 4 bases from J, with 7 bases between. CDR3 region: CASSIGRYNEQFF. The CDR3 coding sequence is TGTGCCAGTAGTATTGGCCGATACAATGAGCAGTTCTTC.

CDR3 protein: CASRSQGEAGELFF. The CDR3 nucleotides are TGTGCCAGCAGATCCCAGGGGGAAGCCGGGGAGCTGTTTTTT. J is TRBJ2-2 and V is TRBV6-5, with 7 bases fitting TRBD1. The CDR3 covers 14 residues. Germline CDR1 is MNHEY and CDR2 is SVGAGI. Losses at the gene ends were 6 bases for V and 6 bases for J; bases not matched to a gene: 7.

The J gene is TRBJ1-1, the V gene TRBV5-5; 9 nucleotides line up with TRBD1. Germline CDR1 is SGHKS and CDR2 is YYEKEE (reference sequence). This CDR3 has 17 amino acids. V dropped 0 bases and J dropped 5; count of bases not matched to a gene: 11. DNA for the CDR3: TGTGCCAGCAGCTTGGTCTCGAGACAGGGGGGCCGAACTGAAGCTTTCTTT. Translation gives CASSLVSRQGGRTEAFF.

The chain has TRBV4-3 and TRBJ2-7; the D is unclear. Per germline, CDR1 LGHNA and CDR2 YSLEER. Trimming cost V 0 bases and J 2 bases, with 11 bases left between them. The CDR3 is 15 residues long. The CDR3 DNA follows: TGCGCCAGCAGCCAAGATTGGAGAACTACCTACGAGCAGTACTTC. It yields the protein CASSQDWRTTYEQYF.

The chain couples TRBV2 to TRBJ2-7, with no clear D. CDR1 and CDR2 from the germline V gene are SNHLY and FYNNEI. The CDR3 length is 15 residues. V was shortened by 6 bases and J by 0 bases, with 15 bases between the two germline ends. The CDR3, as DNA: TGTGCCAGCAGCTCTAGTGGGTCGAGCTCCTACGAGCAGTACTTC. Translated: CASSSSGSSSYEQYF.

The chain uses TRBV7-2 and TRBJ1-1; no firm D call. This CDR3 has 14 residues. V was trimmed by 5 bases and J by 0 bases, leaving 10 bases between them. Germline V gene sequence: CDR1 SGHTA, CDR2 FQGNSA. In DNA, the CDR3 is TGTGCCAGCAGCCCCCGGCGGTTGAACACTGAAGCTTTCTTT. It translates to CASSPRRLNTEAFF.

The chain is built from TRBV7-2 and TRBJ2-1, with TRBD1 as a possible D gene (6 bases). This CDR3 comprises 14 residues. V lost 5 bases and J lost 8, with 16 bases in between. Germline V gene lookup returns CDR1 SGHTA and CDR2 FQGNSA. As DNA, the CDR3 is TGTGCCAGCAGCCCGGACGGGTCAGGGGATGAGCAGTTCTTC. Translated: CASSPDGSGDEQFF.

J is TRBJ2-7 and V is TRBV4-3, with TRBD2 identical over 14 bases. Germline values: CDR1 LGHNA, CDR2 YSLEER. The V and J ends lost 6 bases and 3 bases, in that order; junction bases with no gene match: 19. CDR3 size: 20 residues. The CDR3 sequence: CASRRDDGTSGRVRSYEQYF. The CDR3 coding sequence is TGCGCCAGCAGAAGGGACGATGGGACTAGCGGGAGAGTTCGCAGCTACGAGCAGTACTTC.

This chain uses TRBV5-5 with TRBJ2-7, with TRBD1 matching over 11 bases. With V trimmed by 0 bases and J by 3 bases, 5 bases remained unmatched. Germline CDR1 and CDR2: SGHKS and YYEKEE (reference sequence). This CDR3 contains 16 residues. CDR3 bases: TGTGCCAGCAGCTTGGTACCGGGACAGGGGGGCTACGAGCAGTACTTC. It codes for CASSLVPGQGGYEQYF.

The V and J genes are TRBV4-3 and TRBJ1-2; no definite D call. Germline assignment: CDR1 LGHNA and CDR2 YSLEER. This CDR3 is 14 amino acids long. Trimming took off 4 bases at V and 8 bases at J, with 17 bases between the two ends. The chain's CDR3 is CASSPRLPVQGYTF. The CDR3 DNA follows: TGCGCCAGCAGCCCCAGGCTCCCGGTACAGGGCTACACCTTC.

This chain links TRBV19 with TRBJ1-6; tentative D call: TRBD1 (6 bases). This CDR3 contains 15 residues. The V gene lost 7 bases and the J gene lost 0 bases, with 10 bases spanning the gap. Germline V gene lookup returns CDR1 LNHDA and CDR2 SQIVND (reference sequence). The CDR3 is CASMQGSSYNSPLHF. The CDR3 DNA reads as TGTGCCAGTATGCAGGGGAGCTCCTATAATTCACCCCTCCACTTT.

The chain uses TRBV2 and TRBJ1-4; 7 bases agree with TRBD1. Germline assignment: CDR1 SNHLY and CDR2 FYNNEI. J lost 4 bases, V lost 7 bases, and 3 bases had no gene match. This CDR3 region has 13 residues. In DNA, the CDR3 is TGTGCCAGCAAGGGGACAGATAATGAAAAACTGTTTTTT. Its protein is CASKGTDNEKLFF.

The genes are TRBV24-1 and TRBJ1-2, with D tentatively TRBD1 (6 bases). The length of the CDR3 is 14 residues. The germline V gene encodes CDR1 KGHDR and CDR2 SFDVKD. Trimming took 7 bases from V and 3 from J, leaving 14 bases between them. DNA of the CDR3: TGTGCCACCAGCCCTGCGACAGGCCACTATGGCTACACCTTC. Amino acid sequence: CATSPATGHYGYTF.

The rearrangement links TRBV5-6 to TRBJ2-5; 9 nucleotides line up with TRBD1. The V gene end was trimmed by 4 bases and the J gene end by 6 bases; junction bases not matched to a gene: 4. The CDR3 is made up of 13 amino acids. Germline V gene lookup returns CDR1 SGHDT and CDR2 YYEEEE. The CDR3 loop is CASSHGTGKTQYF. The CDR3 DNA sequence: TGTGCCAGCAGCCACGGGACAGGGAAGACCCAGTACTTC.